This T cell receptor (beta chain) was found in a study of blood T cell repertoires in COVID-19. Across the whole study: The United States, Italy and Spain were the sources of the acute and convalescent COVID-19 samples. The cDNA or gDNA used as material had been derived from T cells, B-cell-depleted T cells, or PBMCs.

How the authors handled the data: Quantification of nucleated cells was approximated via reference gene primer amplification. Repertoires were generated with immunoSEQ multiplex PCR, while TCRdb's copy carries only in-frame clones and drops some. V, J and clone size are taken as reported in that table, and D and trimming were inferred from the DNA itself. This sample has about 81,000 clones; 91% occur once, and the top ten carry 1.9%. The germline gives CDR1 LNHNV, CDR2 YYDKDF (reference sequence). CDR3 length: 13 amino acids. The V end was cut by 1 base, the J end by 7 bases, with 5 bases between. Only one count was recorded for this clone.

The sequence derives from a woman between 50 and 59 years old in a cohort sampled during active COVID-19. The chain combines TRBV15 with TRBJ1-6, with D possibly TRBD1 on 5 matching bases. The sequencing sample was made of peripheral blood. DNA of the CDR3: TGTGCCACCAGCAGAGCAGGGAATTCACCCCTCCACTTT. The encoded protein is CATSRAGNSPLHF.